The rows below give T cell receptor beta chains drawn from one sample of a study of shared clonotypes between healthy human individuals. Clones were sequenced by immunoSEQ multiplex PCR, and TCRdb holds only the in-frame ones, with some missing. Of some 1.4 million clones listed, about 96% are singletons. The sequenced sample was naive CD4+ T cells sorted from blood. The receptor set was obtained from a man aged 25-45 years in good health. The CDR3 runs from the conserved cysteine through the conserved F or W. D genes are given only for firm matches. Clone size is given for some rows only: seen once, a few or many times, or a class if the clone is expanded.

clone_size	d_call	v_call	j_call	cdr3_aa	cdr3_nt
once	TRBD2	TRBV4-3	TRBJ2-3	CASSQESSGSFADTQYF	TGCGCCAGCAGCCAAGAATCTAGCGGGAGTTTTGCAGATACGCAGTATTTT
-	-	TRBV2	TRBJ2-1	CASSSERNEQFF	TGTGCCAGCAGTTCGGAGCGCAATGAGCAGTTCTTC
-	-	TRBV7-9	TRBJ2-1	CASSPRELTNEQFF	TGTGCCAGCAGCCCACGGGAGCTCACGAATGAGCAGTTCTTC
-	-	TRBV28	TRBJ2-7	CASSLTGTEYEQYF	TGTGCCAGCAGTTTAACCGGGACGGAGTACGAGCAGTACTTC
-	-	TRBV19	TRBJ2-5	CASSVTPAETQYF	TGTGCCAGTAGTGTGACACCTGCGGAGACCCAGTACTTC
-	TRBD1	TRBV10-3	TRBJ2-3	CAINRGQGGTDTQYF	TGTGCCATCAATCGAGGACAGGGCGGGACAGATACGCAGTATTTT
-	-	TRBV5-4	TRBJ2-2	CASSTDAPRKTGELFF	TGTGCCAGCAGCACAGACGCGCCCCGGAAGACCGGGGAGCTGTTTTTT
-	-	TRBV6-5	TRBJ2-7	CASSYPREGAPVEQYF	TGTGCCAGCAGTTACCCCAGGGAGGGGGCGCCCGTCGAGCAGTACTTC
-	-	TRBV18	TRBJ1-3	CASSPAGQGNTIYF	TGTGCCAGCTCACCTGCGGGGCAAGGAAACACCATATATTTT
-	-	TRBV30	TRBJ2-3	CAWDLILGDTQYF	TGTGCCTGGGACCTAATCCTGGGGGATACGCAGTATTTT
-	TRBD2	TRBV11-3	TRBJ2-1	CASSGSGSSYNEQFF	TGTGCCAGCAGCGGTAGCGGGAGCTCCTACAATGAGCAGTTCTTC
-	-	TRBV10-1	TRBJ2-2	CASRSQGYTGELFF	TGCGCCAGCAGGTCCCAGGGATACACCGGGGAGCTGTTTTTT
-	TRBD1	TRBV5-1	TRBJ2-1	CASSMDRGPYNEQFF	TGCGCCAGCAGCATGGACAGGGGTCCCTACAATGAGCAGTTCTTC
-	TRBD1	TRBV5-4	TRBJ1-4	CASSWTGVVPLSSTNEKLFF	TGTGCCAGCAGCTGGACAGGGGTTGTACCGCTGTCTTCAACTAATGAAAAACTGTTTTTT
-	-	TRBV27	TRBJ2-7	CASSLTWGKGEQYF	TGTGCCAGCAGTTTGACGTGGGGCAAGGGCGAGCAGTACTTC
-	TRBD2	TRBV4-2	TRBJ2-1	CASSAERVAGGNSYNEQFF	TGTGCCAGCAGCGCGGAGAGGGTAGCGGGAGGAAATTCCTACAATGAGCAGTTCTTC
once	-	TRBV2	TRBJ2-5	CASSARVQETQYF	TGTGCCAGCAGTGCCAGGGTCCAAGAGACCCAGTACTTC
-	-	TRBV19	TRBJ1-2	CATEGLGYGYTF	TGTGCCACTGAAGGTCTGGGCTATGGCTACACCTTC
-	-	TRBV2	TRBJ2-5	CASSLNSGRQETQYF	TGTGCCAGCAGCCTTAACAGCGGCAGGCAAGAGACCCAGTACTTC
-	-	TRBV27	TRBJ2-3	CASSLRVPGTDTQYF	TGTGCCAGCAGTTTACGGGTCCCCGGCACAGATACGCAGTATTTT
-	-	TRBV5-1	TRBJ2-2	CASSLEPGELFF	TGCGCCAGCAGCCTTGAACCCGGGGAGCTGTTTTTT
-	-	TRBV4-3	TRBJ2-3	CASSLRLDERQYF	TGCGCCAGCAGCCTGCGCCTCGACGAGAGGCAGTATTTT
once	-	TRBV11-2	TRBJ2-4	CASSLDVGALAKNIQYF	TGTGCCAGCAGCTTAGATGTAGGAGCACTAGCCAAAAACATTCAGTACTTC
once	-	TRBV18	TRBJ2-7	CASSPTHQGSSYEQYF	TGTGCCAGCTCACCAACCCATCAGGGGAGCTCCTACGAGCAGTACTTC
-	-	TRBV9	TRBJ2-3	CASTWAGPDTQYF	TGTGCCAGCACCTGGGCAGGGCCAGATACGCAGTATTTT
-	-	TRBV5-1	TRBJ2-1	CASSLTEYEQFF	TGCGCCAGCAGTCTGACGGAGTATGAGCAGTTCTTC
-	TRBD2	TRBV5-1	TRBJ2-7	CASSLAGGSYEQYF	TGCGCCAGCAGCCTGGCGGGGGGATCCTACGAGCAGTACTTC
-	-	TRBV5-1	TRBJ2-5	CASSLVPMGARKETQYF	TGCGCCAGCAGCTTGGTCCCTATGGGGGCGCGGAAGGAGACCCAGTACTTC
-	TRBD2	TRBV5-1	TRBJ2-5	CASSQTSGRETQYF	TGCGCCAGCAGCCAGACTAGCGGGAGGGAGACCCAGTACTTC
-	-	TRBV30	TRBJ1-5	CAWNTAATFGPPQHF	TGTGCCTGGAACACCGCGGCGACTTTCGGTCCGCCCCAGCATTTT
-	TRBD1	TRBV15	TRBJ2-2	CATSGDRGNTGELFF	TGTGCCACCAGCGGGGACAGGGGGAACACCGGGGAGCTGTTTTTT
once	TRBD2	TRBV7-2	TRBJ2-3	CASSLSRLAGGTDTQYF	TGTGCCAGCAGCTTAAGCCGACTAGCGGGGGGAACAGATACGCAGTATTTT
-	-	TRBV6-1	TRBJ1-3	CASSDEPFSGNTIYF	TGTGCCAGCAGTGATGAACCGTTCTCTGGAAACACCATATATTTT
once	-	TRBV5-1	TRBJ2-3	CASSSGGDTQYF	TGCGCCAGCAGCTCCGGGGGAGATACGCAGTATTTT
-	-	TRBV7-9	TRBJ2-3	CASSSATGGTDTQYF	TGTGCCAGCAGCTCCGCCACCGGCGGCACAGATACGCAGTATTTT
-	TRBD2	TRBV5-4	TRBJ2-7	CASSPGYVGLAVF	TGTGCCAGCAGCCCCGGGTATGTAGGACTAGCGGTTTTC
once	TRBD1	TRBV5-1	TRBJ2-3	CASSLFTLGQGTDTQYF	TGCGCCAGCAGCTTGTTTACGTTGGGACAGGGCACAGATACGCAGTATTTT
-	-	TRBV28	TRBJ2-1	CASSLLGYNEQFF	TGTGCCAGCAGTCTACTAGGATACAATGAGCAGTTCTTC
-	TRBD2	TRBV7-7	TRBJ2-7	CASSLASGGSYEQYF	TGTGCCAGCAGCTTAGCATCGGGAGGGTCCTACGAGCAGTACTTC